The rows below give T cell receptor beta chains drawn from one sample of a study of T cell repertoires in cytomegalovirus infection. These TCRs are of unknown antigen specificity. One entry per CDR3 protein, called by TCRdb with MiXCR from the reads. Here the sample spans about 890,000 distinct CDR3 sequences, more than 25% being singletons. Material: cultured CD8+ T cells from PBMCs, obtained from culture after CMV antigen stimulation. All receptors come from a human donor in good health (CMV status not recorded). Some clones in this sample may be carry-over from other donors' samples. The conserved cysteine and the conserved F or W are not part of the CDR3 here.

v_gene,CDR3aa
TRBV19,ASRQEEGQGNPYNSPLH
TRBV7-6,ASSPPSNTEAF
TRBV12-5,ASGWGSAMGNTEAF
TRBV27,ASSSLKNPTGELF
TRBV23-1,ASSTRGATYNEQF
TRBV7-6,ASSSVGQLTNSPLH
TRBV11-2,ASSLNQETQY
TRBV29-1,SVEWMTYRGRTGELF
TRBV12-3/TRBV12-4,ASSDTSGGVGELF
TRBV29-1,SVDGRETQY
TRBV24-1,ATSDRSTSYNEQF
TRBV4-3,ASSQDYRGSSPLH
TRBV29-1,SDDFQGDIADTQY
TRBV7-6,ASSSTGTGGRSSSYEQY
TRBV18,ASSPQSGGFGNSPLH
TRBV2,ASSEATFEAAEGTEGYT
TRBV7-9,ASSFKELY
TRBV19,ASSIFFGAMNTEAF
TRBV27,ASSLKGGRLDTQY
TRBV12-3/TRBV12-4,ASSLEVFPEKLF
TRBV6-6,ASSYNALDPYYEQY
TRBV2,ASRAGLRDDIQY
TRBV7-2,ASSLEGTSFYNEQF
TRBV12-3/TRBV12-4,ASSSGTGGWGYT
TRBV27,ASSFYTRVDNEQF
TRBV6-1,ASSEFGLSGTGELF
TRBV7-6,ASSLGWGGNQPQH
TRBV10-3,AIRNGANVLT
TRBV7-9,ASSLTGKPGYT
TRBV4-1,ASSQDMGGGEQF
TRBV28,ASSWDISGGAEDTQY
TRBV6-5,ASSYTRQGTNTEAF
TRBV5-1,ASSRILGQKGYT
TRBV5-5,ASSSSPGESDTQY
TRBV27,ASSLSLADTQY
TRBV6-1,ASSHPPGADTQY
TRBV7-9,ASSLPALAGGYNEQF
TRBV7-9,ASSLVGSRGELF
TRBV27,ASSSRGQVNNEQF
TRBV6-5,ASSYSLLDGYT
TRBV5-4,ASSFSGKWDEQF
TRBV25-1,ASKSNRDVRPNTEAF
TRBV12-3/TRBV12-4,ASRHGWVHEQY
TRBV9,ASSVEGQGNYEQY
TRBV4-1,ASSLRQVASRADTQY
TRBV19,ASSVPTTGGSGYT
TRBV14,ASSPETGYNSPLH
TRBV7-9,ASSGGTGKFSGNTIY
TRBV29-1,SVEGSVGQGADTQY
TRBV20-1,SASGDRESYGYT
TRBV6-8,ASSYLAGPFNEQF
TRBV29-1,SVARAGHYNEQF
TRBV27,ASSLEVATDEQF
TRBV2,ATLDKISGNTIY